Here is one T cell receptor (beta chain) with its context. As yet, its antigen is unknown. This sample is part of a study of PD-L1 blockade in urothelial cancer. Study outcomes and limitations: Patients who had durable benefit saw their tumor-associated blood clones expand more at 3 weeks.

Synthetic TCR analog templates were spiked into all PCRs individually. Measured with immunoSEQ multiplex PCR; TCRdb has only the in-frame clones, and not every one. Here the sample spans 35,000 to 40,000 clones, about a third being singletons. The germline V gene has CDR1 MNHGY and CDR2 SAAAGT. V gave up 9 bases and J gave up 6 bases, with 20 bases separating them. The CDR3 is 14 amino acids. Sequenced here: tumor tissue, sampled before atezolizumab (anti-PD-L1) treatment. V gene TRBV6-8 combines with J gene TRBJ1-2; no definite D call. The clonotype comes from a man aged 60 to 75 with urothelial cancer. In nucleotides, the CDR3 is TGTGCCAGTACGAGAACTACGGTTTCGAATGGCTACACCTTC. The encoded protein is CASTRTTVSNGYTF.